What follows are 10 T cell receptor beta chains derived from one specimen sequenced in a study of blood T cell repertoires in COVID-19. Sequencing used immunoSEQ multiplex PCR; TCRdb keeps in-frame clones, though not all of them. Of around 250,000 clones in the sample, around four fifths were seen once. Material: peripheral blood. The origin of the receptors is an elderly man with acute or convalescent COVID-19.

This rearrangement joins TRBV4-1 to TRBJ1-5; maybe TRBD1 (5 bases). From germline, CDR1 is MGHRA and CDR2 YSYEKL. Trimming removed 2 bases at V and 7 bases at J, with 15 bases between. The CDR3 totals 15 residues. CDR3 residues: CASSQQQGGEQPQHF. The CDR3 DNA reads as TGCGCCAGCAGCCAACAGCAGGGAGGGGAACAGCCCCAGCATTTT.

The V call is TRBV7-2, the J call TRBJ1-5, with TRBD1 matching over 7 bases. V lost 5 bases to trimming and J lost 7 bases; unmatched junction nucleotides: 8. This CDR3 is built from 14 residues. CDR1 is SGHTA, CDR2 FQGNSA, per germline. Here the CDR3 reads CASSLDRVGQPQHF. DNA of the CDR3: TGTGCCAGCAGCCTCGACAGGGTGGGGCAGCCCCAGCATTTT.

The rearrangement joins TRBV30 to TRBJ1-5, with D maybe TRBD1 (5 bases). CDR1 GTSNPN and CDR2 SVGIG come from the germline V gene (reference sequence). The CDR3 runs to 16 residues. Trimming took 2 bases from V and 2 from J, leaving 16 bases between them. CDR3 protein: CAWSPTRQGGNQPQHF. DNA for the CDR3: TGTGCCTGGAGTCCGACCCGGCAGGGTGGCAATCAGCCCCAGCATTTT.

V is TRBV27 and J is TRBJ2-5; 10 positions agree with TRBD2. Germline assignment: CDR1 MNHEY and CDR2 SMNVEV (reference sequence). V was pared by 3 bases and J by 2 bases, with 3 bases of the junction left unmatched. The CDR3 totals 15 residues. In nucleotides, the CDR3 is TGTGCCAGCAGTTTTTTGGGACTAGCGCAAGAGACCCAGTACTTC. Its translation: CASSFLGLAQETQYF.

This rearrangement joins TRBV7-9 to TRBJ2-1; D possibly corresponds to TRBD2 (5 bases). CDR3 length: 15 residues. Trimming shortened V by 4 bases and J by 0 bases, and 10 bases separated the two germline ends. Germline values: CDR1 SEHNR, CDR2 FQNEAQ (reference sequence). The CDR3, as DNA: TGTGCCAGCAGCTCATCAGGAGGCTCCTACAATGAGCAGTTCTTC. Protein product: CASSSSGGSYNEQFF.

The chain joins TRBV21-1 to TRBJ1-1. TRBV21-1 is recorded as a pseudogene. This CDR3 has 14 amino acids. The CDR3 region has the DNA TGTGCCAGCACCCAAAGGGACTTGAACACTGAAGCTTTCTTT. It specifies CASTQRDLNTEAFF.

This chain joins TRBV24-1 and TRBJ2-3; the D gene is possibly TRBD2 (6 bases). The V end lost 2 bases, the J end lost 3 bases, and 14 bases lay between the germline ends. The V gene's germline CDR1 is KGHDR and CDR2 SFDVKD. There are 16 residues in the CDR3. CDR3 nucleotides: TGTGCCACCAGTGATTGGGGGTCCGGAGGGACAGATACGCAGTATTTT. It yields the protein CATSDWGSGGTDTQYF.

The chain employs TRBV11-1 and TRBJ2-1, with 12 bases fitting TRBD2. Germline lookup yields CDR1 SGHAT and CDR2 FQDESV (reference sequence). The CDR3 loop spans 14 amino acids. Trimming took 9 bases from V and 7 from J; bases not matched to a gene: 7. The CDR3 DNA reads as TGTGCCAGTAGGCTAGCGGGGGGGCGAAATGAGCAGTTCTTC. Amino acid sequence: CASRLAGGRNEQFF.

The rearrangement joins TRBV24-1 to TRBJ2-1; possibly TRBD1 for D (6 bases). The germline V gene encodes CDR1 KGHDR and CDR2 SFDVKD. V was trimmed by 7 bases and J by 10 bases, leaving 10 bases between them. The CDR3 contains 11 residues. The CDR3 coding sequence is TGTGCCACCAGGGCAGGGGACGAGCAGTTCTTC. It yields the protein CATRAGDEQFF.

The chain is built from TRBV12-3 or TRBV12-4 and TRBJ2-1; D may be TRBD1 (5 bases). The CDR3 has 13 residues. The V end lost 1 base, the J end lost 12 bases, and 13 bases lay between the germline ends. The DNA of the CDR3 is TGTGCCAGCAGTTTAGGCACGGACATGAGGCAGTTCTTC. Its protein is CASSLGTDMRQFF.